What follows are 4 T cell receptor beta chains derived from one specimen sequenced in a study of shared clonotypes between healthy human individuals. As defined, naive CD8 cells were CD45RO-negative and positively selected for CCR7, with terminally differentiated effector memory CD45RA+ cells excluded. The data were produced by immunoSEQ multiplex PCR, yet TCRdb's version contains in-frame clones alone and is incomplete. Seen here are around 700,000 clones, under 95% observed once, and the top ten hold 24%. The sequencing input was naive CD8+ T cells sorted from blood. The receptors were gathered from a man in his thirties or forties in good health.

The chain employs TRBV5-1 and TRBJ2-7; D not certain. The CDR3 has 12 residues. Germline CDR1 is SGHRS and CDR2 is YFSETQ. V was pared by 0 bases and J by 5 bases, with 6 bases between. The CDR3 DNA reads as TGCGCCAGCAGCTTGGAAAGGAACGAGCAGTACTTC. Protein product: CASSLERNEQYF.

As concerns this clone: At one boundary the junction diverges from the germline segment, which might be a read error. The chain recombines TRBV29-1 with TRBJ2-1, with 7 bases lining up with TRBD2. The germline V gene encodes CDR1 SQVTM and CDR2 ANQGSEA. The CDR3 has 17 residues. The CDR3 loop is CSAYPSGLAVRMNGQFF. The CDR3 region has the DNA TGCAGCGCCTATCCCTCGGGGCTAGCGGTCCGAATGAATGGGCAGTTCTTC.

The CDR3 sequence is CASKGQRIAYEQYF. In DNA form, the CDR3 reads TGTGCCAGCAAAGGACAGCGAATTGCCTACGAGCAGTACTTC. The chain links TRBV6-5 to TRBJ2-7; tentatively, D is TRBD1 (6 bases). Germline assignment: CDR1 MNHEY and CDR2 SVGAGI. Trimming left V 7 bases short and J 2 bases short, with 15 bases between. The length of the CDR3 is 14 residues.

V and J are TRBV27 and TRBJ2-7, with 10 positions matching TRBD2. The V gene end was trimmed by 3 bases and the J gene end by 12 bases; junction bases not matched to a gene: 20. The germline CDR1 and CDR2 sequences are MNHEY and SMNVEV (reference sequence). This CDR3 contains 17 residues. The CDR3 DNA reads TGTGCCAGCAGTTTCTTCGGGCCCGTGGCTAGCGGGAGATTCATGTACTTC. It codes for CASSFFGPVASGRFMYF.